Following are 5 T cell receptor beta chains from one sample sequenced in a study of type 1 regulatory T cells. MiXCR, run by TCRdb on the reads, gives a single entry per CDR3 protein. This sample has about 100,000 distinct CDR3 sequences, with roughly a third found just once. The source material was CD4+ T cells, either the whole sample or a sorted fraction (not recorded which). The receptor source for this set is a human donor in good health.

The chain recombines TRBV9 with TRBJ1-3; 9 bases line up with TRBD1. Germline V CDR1 and CDR2: SGDLS, YYNGEE. CDR3 length equals 16 residues. J lost 0 bases, V lost 4 bases, and 5 bases had no gene match. As DNA, the CDR3 is TGTGCCAGCAGCACGGGACAGGGAGGCTCTGGAAACACCATATATTTT. It encodes CASSTGQGGSGNTIYF.

This clonotype was seen a few times. The rearrangement links TRBV18 to TRBJ2-4; tentatively, D is TRBD1 or TRBD2 (5 bases each). Per the germline V gene, CDR1 is KGHSH and CDR2 is LQKENI. V lost 3 bases to trimming and J lost 9 bases, with 18 bases between them. The CDR3 extends over 15 amino acids. In nucleotides, the CDR3 is TGTGCCAGCTCACCCGGGACGTCAAGCGACGGCATTCAGTACTTC. Residues: CASSPGTSSDGIQYF.

DNA for the CDR3: TGTGCCAGCAGCACACAGGGGTACGCCTCTGGAAACACCATATATTTT. Amino acid sequence: CASSTQGYASGNTIYF. The chain is built from TRBV11-2 and TRBJ1-3; 7 nucleotides align to TRBD1. This CDR3 is built from 16 residues. The trim removed 5 bases at V and 0 bases at J, leaving 7 bases unmatched. Germline V lookup: CDR1 SGHAT, CDR2 FQNNGV. Full variable domain (outside the CDR3, taken from reference TRBV11-2 and TRBJ1-3): EAGVAQSPRYKIIEKRQSVAFWCNPISGHATLYWYQQILGQGPKLLIQFQNNGVVDDSQLPKDRFSAERLKGVDSTLKIQPAKLEDSAVYLCASSTQGYASGNTIYFGEGSWLTVV.

The V and J genes are TRBV7-2 and TRBJ2-7; the D is unclear. V lost 3 bases to trimming and J lost 7 bases, with 22 bases between them. There are 16 residues in the CDR3. The germline gives CDR1 SGHTA, CDR2 FQGNSA. Here the CDR3 reads CASSFQWAVAGWEQYF. The CDR3 bases are TGTGCCAGCAGCTTTCAGTGGGCTGTGGCCGGTTGGGAGCAGTACTTC.

This clonotype appeared a few times. The chain links TRBV10-3 to TRBJ2-7, with D perhaps TRBD2 (5 bases). Trimming left V 8 bases short and J 3 bases short, with 14 bases between. This CDR3 contains 13 residues. The germline V gene has CDR1 ENHRY and CDR2 SYGVKD. The CDR3, as DNA: TGTGCCATCTCCGCTAGCACTAGCTACGAGCAGTACTTC. Residues: CAISASTSYEQYF.